The T cell receptor beta chain described here comes from a study of blood T cell repertoires in COVID-19. Germline CDR1 and CDR2: SGDLS and YYNGEE. The CDR3 spans 17 residues. The junction had 10 bases not matched to a gene; V was cut back by 3 bases and J by 1 base. Method: immunoSEQ multiplex PCR; TCRdb's copy keeps in-frame clones and lacks some. The sample carries 110,000 to 150,000 clones, 80% to 90% recorded once. This receptor was identified in a woman in her fifties or sixties with active COVID-19. J is TRBJ2-3 and V is TRBV9, with 8 bases aligning to TRBD1. The sequencing sample was made of peripheral blood. The CDR3 here is CASSGRQGIWGTDTQYF. In DNA, the CDR3 is TGTGCCAGCAGCGGCCGACAGGGGATATGGGGCACAGATACGCAGTATTTT.